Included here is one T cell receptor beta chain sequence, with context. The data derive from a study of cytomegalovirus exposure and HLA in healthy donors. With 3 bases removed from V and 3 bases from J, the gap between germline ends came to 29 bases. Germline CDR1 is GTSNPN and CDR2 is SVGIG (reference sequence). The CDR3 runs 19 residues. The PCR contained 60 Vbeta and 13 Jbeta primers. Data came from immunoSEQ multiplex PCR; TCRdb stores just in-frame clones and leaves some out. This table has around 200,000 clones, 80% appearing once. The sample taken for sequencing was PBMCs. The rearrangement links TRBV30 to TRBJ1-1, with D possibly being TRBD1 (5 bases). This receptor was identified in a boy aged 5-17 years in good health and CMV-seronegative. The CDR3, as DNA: TGTGCCTGGAGCCGTTCTCCGGGACCCAGGCGGGGGTCGGACACTGAAGCTTTCTTT. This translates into CAWSRSPGPRRGSDTEAFF.